This entry lists 13 T cell receptor beta chains sequenced from one sample in a study of T cell repertoires in cytomegalovirus infection. TCRdb independently ran MiXCR on the reads; one entry per CDR3 protein. Found here are 300,000 to 450,000 distinct CDR3 sequences, roughly 18% of them singletons; the top ten hold 7.5% to 9%. Sequenced material: PBMCs. The receptors originated from a human donor in good health (CMV status not recorded). Some clones in this sample may be carry-over from other donors' samples.

This clonotype appeared many times. V is TRBV6-2 or TRBV6-3 and J is TRBJ1-1; D unresolved. Trimming took off 2 bases at V and 3 bases at J, with 4 bases between the two ends. The CDR3 runs to 12 residues. CDR1 and CDR2 (germline): MNHEY, SVGEGT. The CDR3 loop reads CASSYPYTEAFF. In DNA form, the CDR3 reads TGTGCCAGCAGTTACCCCTACACTGAAGCTTTCTTT.

The chain is built from TRBV28 and TRBJ2-1; 9 bases fit TRBD2. The germline V gene has CDR1 MDHEN and CDR2 SYDVKM. The CDR3 consists of 15 residues. Unmatched junction bases numbered 7, after V lost 5 bases and J lost 5 bases. The CDR3 sequence is CASSQLTSGNNEQFF. Written as DNA, the CDR3 is TGTGCCAGCAGTCAATTGACTAGCGGAAACAATGAGCAGTTCTTC. Looking up the rest from reference TRBV28 and TRBJ2-1 gives the full variable domain: DVKVTQSSRYLVKRTGEKVFLECVQDMDHENMFWYRQDPGLGLRLIYFSYDVKMKEKGDIPEGYSVSREKKERFSLILESASTNQTSMYLCASSQLTSGNNEQFFGPGTRLTVL.

This chain uses TRBV24-1 with TRBJ2-7; D is unresolved. From germline, CDR1 is KGHDR and CDR2 SFDVKD. Trimming removed 9 bases at V and 6 bases at J, with 20 bases between. The length of the CDR3 is 14 residues. CDR3: CATPYDTAPGEQYF. CDR3 nucleotide sequence: TGTGCCACCCCTTACGATACGGCTCCCGGCGAGCAGTACTTC.

In this sample, this clonotype turned up a few times. The chain links TRBV2 to TRBJ2-5; TRBD1 or TRBD2 may be the D gene (5 bases each). CDR1 is SNHLY and CDR2 is FYNNEI in the germline V gene. CDR3 length: 11 amino acids. Trimming removed 8 bases from V and 4 bases from J, with 8 bases in between. CDR3 sequence: CASGTRETQYF. The DNA for the CDR3 is TGTGCCAGCGGGACCCGAGAGACCCAGTACTTC.

This chain joins TRBV27 and TRBJ1-2, with D hard to call. The V end was cut by 6 bases, the J end by 3 bases, with 14 bases between. Germline V gives CDR1 MNHEY, CDR2 SMNVEV (reference sequence). This CDR3 contains 14 residues. The DNA of the CDR3 is TGTGCCAGCAGCTTTGGACCCTGGGACTATGGCTACACCTTC. This translates into CASSFGPWDYGYTF.

This clonotype was seen a few times. The chain recombines TRBV20-1 with TRBJ1-5, with D tentatively TRBD1 (6 bases). The germline V gene has CDR1 DFQATT and CDR2 SNEGSKA (reference sequence). The CDR3 extends over 12 amino acids. The V end was cut by 7 bases, the J end by 5 bases, with 12 bases between. The CDR3, as DNA: TGCAGTGTCAGAAAGGGGGATCAGCCCCAGCATTTT. Residues: CSVRKGDQPQHF.

This clonotype has a count of ten or more. The rearrangement joins TRBV7-8 to TRBJ2-7; tentatively, D is TRBD2 (5 bases). The CDR3 length is 14 residues. Germline-derived CDR1 and CDR2 are SGHVS and FQNEAQ. Between the trimmed V and J ends, which lost 2 bases and 2 bases, there was a span of 10 bases. The CDR3 nucleotides read TGTGCCAGCAGCTTAAAACTAGGACCCTACGAGCAGTACTTC. It codes for CASSLKLGPYEQYF.

The chain employs TRBV20-1 and TRBJ2-5; D unresolved. From germline, CDR1 is DFQATT and CDR2 SNEGSKA (reference sequence). The germline V and J ends were trimmed by 4 bases and 2 bases, with 8 bases remaining between them. This CDR3 contains 12 residues. CDR3 bases: TGCAGTGCTATGGAACAGCAAGAGACCCAGTACTTC. This gives the protein CSAMEQQETQYF.

This clonotype was detected many times. The V and J genes are TRBV12-3 or TRBV12-4 and TRBJ2-7, with D possibly matching TRBD1 (6 bases). The germline V and J ends were trimmed by 4 bases and 2 bases, with 12 bases remaining between them. The CDR3 runs to 14 residues. CDR3 in DNA: TGTGCCAGCAGTTCCGGGACATCGGCCTACGAGCAGTACTTC. This encodes CASSSGTSAYEQYF.

Only a few counts were recorded for this clonotype. The V call is TRBV6-4, the J call TRBJ1-6, with D unclear. From germline, CDR1 is MRHNA and CDR2 SNTAGT. V was pared by 7 bases and J by 4 bases, with 23 bases between. This CDR3 contains 18 residues. In DNA, the CDR3 is TGTGCCAGCAACCAGCCCCCCCTACGACTGAGTTATAATTCACCCCTCCACTTT. It yields the protein CASNQPPLRLSYNSPLHF.

The rearrangement uses TRBV24-1 and TRBJ2-5, with D perhaps TRBD2 (6 bases). CDR1 is KGHDR, CDR2 SFDVKD, per germline. This CDR3 is built from 14 residues. Trimming cost V 5 bases and J 5 bases, with 14 bases left between them. The CDR3 DNA reads TGTGCCACCAGTGCCCGTGCCGCGGGGGAGACCCAGTACTTC. Encoded protein: CATSARAAGETQYF.

V and J are TRBV7-2 and TRBJ1-1, with 7 positions matching TRBD1. V shed 5 bases, J shed 4 bases, and the junction held 7 bases outside the gene matches. The germline CDR1 and CDR2 sequences are SGHTA and FQGNSA. This CDR3 has 14 residues. In DNA form, the CDR3 reads TGTGCCAGCAGCGTGGGACAGTGGGGCACTGAAGCTTTCTTT. This translates into CASSVGQWGTEAFF.

This clonotype showed up just a few times. The chain combines TRBV7-8 with TRBJ2-5, with D possibly matching TRBD2 (6 bases). Germline values: CDR1 SGHVS, CDR2 FQNEAQ. This CDR3 has 16 amino acids. The V and J ends lost 1 base and 4 bases respectively, with 16 bases between them. The CDR3 loop reads CASSLVPGRGTETQYF. The CDR3, as DNA: TGTGCCAGCAGCTTAGTTCCGGGACGGGGGACAGAGACCCAGTACTTC. The full variable domain, rest sourced from reference TRBV7-8 and TRBJ2-5, is GAGVSQSPRYKVAKRGQDVALRCDPISGHVSLFWYQQALGQGPEFLTYFQNEAQLDKSGLPSDRFFAERPEGSVSTLKIQRTQQEDSAVYLCASSLVPGRGTETQYFGPGTRLLVL.